Below, 9 T cell receptor beta chains from the same sample are listed, as sequenced in a study of vaccination and CD4 T cells after COVID-19. Cultured CD4+ T-cell DNA underwent Oncomine TCR Beta short-read sequencing. TCRdb passed the PCR reads through MiXCR, listing each CDR3 protein once. This table has about 8,900 distinct CDR3 sequences, 30% to 45% appearing once. As to treatment: approximately nine-day PBMC culture with coronavirus spike peptide pools or control peptides (ViraFEST assay). The antigens these receptors bind are not known. Sequenced sample: CD4+ T cells from blood, cultured in vitro. The receptors were sampled from a human donor who had recovered from COVID-19.

V usage is TRBV7-9 and J usage is TRBJ2-5, with 8 bases aligning to TRBD2. Germline-derived CDR1 and CDR2 are SEHNR and FQNEAQ (reference sequence). After removal of 4 bases from V and 7 bases from J, the junction contained 8 bases not matched to a gene. This CDR3 comprises 14 residues. CDR3 DNA: TGTGCCAGCAGCTCCCCGGGGGGGAGTGGGACCCAGTACTTC. This encodes CASSSPGGSGTQYF.

The chain recombines TRBV6-5 with TRBJ1-5, with TRBD1 as a possible D gene (5 bases). Trimming pared 0 bases from V and 4 bases from J, leaving 13 bases between. Germline values: CDR1 MNHEY, CDR2 SVGAGI. The CDR3 contains 16 residues. The CDR3 DNA reads TGTGCCAGCAGTTACTCGAGCAGGGCTGAGAATCAGCCCCAGCATTTT. It specifies CASSYSSRAENQPQHF.

The rearrangement links TRBV6-7 to TRBJ2-7; 14 bases agree with TRBD2. TRBV6-7 is marked as an open reading frame, function uncertain. The CDR3 spans 21 residues. V gave up 6 bases and J gave up 3 bases; unmatched junction bases: 22. DNA for the CDR3: TGTGCCAGCAGGATTGAGGCGGATCGGGAAGGACTAGCGGGGGGAATCTACGAGCAGTACTTC. Its translation: CASRIEADREGLAGGIYEQYF.

The gene calls are TRBV20-1 and TRBJ1-2; D may be TRBD1 (5 bases). The CDR3 has 15 amino acids. Germline assignment: CDR1 DFQATT and CDR2 SNEGSKA (reference sequence). V lost 6 bases and J lost 1, with 18 bases in between. DNA of the CDR3: TGCAGTGCCCCTAACCCGACAGTGATTAACTATGGCTACACCTTC. Translated, it gives CSAPNPTVINYGYTF.

A few counts support this clonotype. The chain carries TRBV7-2 and TRBJ2-7; 8 bases match TRBD1. There are 13 residues in the CDR3. Germline CDR1 SGHTA, CDR2 FQGNSA. J lost 3 bases, V lost 7 bases, and 5 bases had no gene match. The CDR3 region is CASTAGQVYEQYF. CDR3 sequence (DNA): TGTGCCAGCACGGCGGGACAGGTCTACGAGCAGTACTTC. Complete variable domain (other parts from reference TRBV7-2 and TRBJ2-7): GAGVSQSPSNKVTEKGKDVELRCDPISGHTALYWYRQSLGQGLEFLIYFQGNSAPDKSGLPSDRFSAERTGGSVSTLTIQRTQQEDSAVYLCASTAGQVYEQYFGPGTRLTVT.

V gene TRBV3-1 combines with J gene TRBJ2-3, with D unresolved. CDR1 is LGHDT and CDR2 is YNNKEL in the germline V gene (reference sequence). V was pared by 4 bases and J by 7 bases, with 9 bases between. The CDR3 sequence is 12 residues long. DNA for the CDR3: TGTGCCAGCAGCCCCCCCGGTTATACGCAGTATTTT. Amino acids: CASSPPGYTQYF.

This clonotype has a single count. The rearrangement joins TRBV4-1 to TRBJ2-5; D may be TRBD2 (5 bases). The CDR3 contains 13 residues. Germline assignment: CDR1 MGHRA and CDR2 YSYEKL. Trimming stripped 4 bases from V and 13 bases from J, with 19 bases between. CDR3 in DNA: TGCGCCAGCAGCCGAGGCACGTGGGAGATGGTGTACTTC. Encoded protein: CASSRGTWEMVYF.

This chain connects TRBV11-3 to TRBJ2-3; D possibly corresponds to TRBD1 (5 bases). Trimming removed 5 bases from V and 5 bases from J, with 17 bases in between. The germline CDR1 and CDR2 sequences are SGHNT and YENEEA. The CDR3 is made up of 15 amino acids. CDR3 in amino acids: CASSRYENTGDTQYF. Written as DNA, the CDR3 is TGTGCCAGCAGCCGGTACGAGAACACAGGAGATACGCAGTATTTT.

This chain joins TRBV7-2 and TRBJ1-2; D possibly corresponds to TRBD1 (5 bases). Trimming shortened V by 1 base and J by 1 base, and 13 bases separated the two germline ends. Germline lookup yields CDR1 SGHTA and CDR2 FQGNSA. This CDR3 has 16 residues. CDR3 amino acids: CASSLERGRGNYGYTF. For the CDR3, the DNA is TGTGCCAGCAGCTTAGAGCGGGGGAGGGGTAACTATGGCTACACCTTC. Combining the CDR3 with reference TRBV7-2 and TRBJ1-2 gives the whole variable domain GAGVSQSPSNKVTEKGKDVELRCDPISGHTALYWYRQSLGQGLEFLIYFQGNSAPDKSGLPSDRFSAERTGGSVSTLTIQRTQQEDSAVYLCASSLERGRGNYGYTFGSGTRLTVV.